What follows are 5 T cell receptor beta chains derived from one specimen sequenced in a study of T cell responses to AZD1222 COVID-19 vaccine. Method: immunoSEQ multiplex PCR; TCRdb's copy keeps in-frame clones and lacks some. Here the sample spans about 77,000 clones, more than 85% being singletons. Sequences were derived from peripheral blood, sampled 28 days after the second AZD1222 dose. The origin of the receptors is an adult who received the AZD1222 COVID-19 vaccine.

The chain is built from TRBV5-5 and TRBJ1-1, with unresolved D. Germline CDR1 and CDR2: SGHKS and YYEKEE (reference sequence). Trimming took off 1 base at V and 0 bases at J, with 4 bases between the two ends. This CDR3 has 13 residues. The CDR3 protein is CASSLSVNTEAFF. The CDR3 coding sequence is TGTGCCAGCAGCTTGTCCGTGAACACTGAAGCTTTCTTT.

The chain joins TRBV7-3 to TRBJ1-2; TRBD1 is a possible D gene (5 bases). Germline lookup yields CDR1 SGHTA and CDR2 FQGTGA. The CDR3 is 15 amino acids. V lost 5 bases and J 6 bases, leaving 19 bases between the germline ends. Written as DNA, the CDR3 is TGTGCCAGCAGCGGGGGGGACTTCCCTGGGCATGGCTACACCTTC. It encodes CASSGGDFPGHGYTF.

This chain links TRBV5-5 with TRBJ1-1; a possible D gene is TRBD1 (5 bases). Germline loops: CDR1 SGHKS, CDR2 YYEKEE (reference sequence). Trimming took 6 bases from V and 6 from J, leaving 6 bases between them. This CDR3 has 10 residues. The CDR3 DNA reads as TGTGCCAGCATGGGGGCTGAAGCTTTCTTT. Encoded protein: CASMGAEAFF. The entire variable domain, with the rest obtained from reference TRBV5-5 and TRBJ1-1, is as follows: DAGVTQSPTHLIKTRGQQVTLRCSPISGHKSVSWYQQVLGQGPQFIFQYYEKEERGRGNFPDRFSARQFPNYSSELNVNALLLGDSALYLCASMGAEAFFGQGTRLTVV.

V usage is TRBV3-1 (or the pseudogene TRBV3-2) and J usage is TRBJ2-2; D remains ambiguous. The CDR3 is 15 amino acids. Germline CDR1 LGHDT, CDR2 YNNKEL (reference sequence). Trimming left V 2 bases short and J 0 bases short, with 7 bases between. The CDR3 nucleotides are TGTGCCAGCAGCCAACTCGTGTCGAACACCGGGGAGCTGTTTTTT. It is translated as CASSQLVSNTGELFF.

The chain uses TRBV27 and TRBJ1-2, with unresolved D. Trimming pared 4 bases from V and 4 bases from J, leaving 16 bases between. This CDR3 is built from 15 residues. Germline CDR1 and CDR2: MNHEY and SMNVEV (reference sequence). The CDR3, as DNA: TGTGCCAGCAGTTCCGACCGTTTCCGGACCTATGGCTACACCTTC. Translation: CASSSDRFRTYGYTF.